The source of this TCR beta chain is a study of shared clonotypes between healthy human individuals. Broader study findings: Sampling used blood alone; tissue repertoires probably differ. Large sequencing depth failed to make sorted-subset sequencing complete, rarefaction showed.

The V and J ends lost 0 bases and 7 bases, in that order; junction bases with no gene match: 6. Germline V gives CDR1 SGHDT, CDR2 YYEEEE. The CDR3 runs to 14 residues. Assay: immunoSEQ multiplex PCR; the TCRdb copy retains only in-frame clones and omits some. Found here are 2 million or so clones, about 95% of them singletons; the top ten hold roughly 1%. Naive CD8 isolation took CD45RO-negative cells positively selected for CCR7 and excluded terminally differentiated effector memory CD45RA+ cells. As regards this clone: The antigen remains unidentified.

The receptor comes from a man in his late teens or twenties in good health. Sequenced: naive CD8+ T cells sorted from blood. The rearrangement links TRBV5-6 to TRBJ1-1, with 7 bases that match TRBD1. For the CDR3, the DNA is TGTGCCAGCAGCTTGGGCCTAGGGGGCCTTGAAGCTTTCTTT. Translating gives CASSLGLGGLEAFF.